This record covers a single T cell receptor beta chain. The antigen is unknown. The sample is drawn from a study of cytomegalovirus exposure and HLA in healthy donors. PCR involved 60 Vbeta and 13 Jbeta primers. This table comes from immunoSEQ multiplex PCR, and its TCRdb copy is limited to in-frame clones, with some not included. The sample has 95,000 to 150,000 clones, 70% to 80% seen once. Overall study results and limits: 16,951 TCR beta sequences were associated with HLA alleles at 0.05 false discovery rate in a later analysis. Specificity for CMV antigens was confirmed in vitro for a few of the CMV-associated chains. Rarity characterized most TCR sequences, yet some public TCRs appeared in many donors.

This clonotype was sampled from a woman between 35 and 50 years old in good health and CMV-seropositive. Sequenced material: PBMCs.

CDR3 in amino acids: CASSTDRATGELFF. The DNA of the CDR3 is TGTGCCAGCAGTACGGACAGGGCCACCGGGGAGCTGTTTTTT. This chain uses TRBV6-1 with TRBJ2-2; TRBD1 matches 8 bases. CDR3 size: 14 residues. J gave up 4 bases and V 5 bases, and 3 bases lay outside the gene matches. Looked up from germline, CDR1 is MNHNS and CDR2 is SASEGT.